Below, one T cell receptor (beta chain) is given with its context. Its antigen remains unidentified. The sample comes from a study of T cell responses to AZD1222 COVID-19 vaccine. Overall study results and limits: Spike was spanned by vaccine-associated CD4 TCRs, with dominance at 160-218 and 743-854. White British ancestry dominated among donors, who included more females, and clonal diversity was possibly underestimated.

Assay: immunoSEQ multiplex PCR; the TCRdb copy retains only in-frame clones and omits some. The profile covers some 160,000 clones, with 85% to 90% appearing a single time and more than 5% taken by the ten largest. This CDR3 region has 15 residues. Per germline, CDR1 LGHNA and CDR2 YSLEER. Between the trimmed V and J ends, which lost 1 base and 6 bases, there was a span of 12 bases. J is TRBJ1-4 and V is TRBV4-3, with D possibly TRBD1 on 6 matching bases. Sequences were derived from peripheral blood, sampled on day 0 of AZD1222 vaccination. The clonotype originates from an adult in good health. CDR3 residues: CASSQAGTLYEKLFF. In nucleotides, the CDR3 is TGCGCCAGCAGCCAAGCGGGGACATTGTATGAAAAACTGTTTTTT.